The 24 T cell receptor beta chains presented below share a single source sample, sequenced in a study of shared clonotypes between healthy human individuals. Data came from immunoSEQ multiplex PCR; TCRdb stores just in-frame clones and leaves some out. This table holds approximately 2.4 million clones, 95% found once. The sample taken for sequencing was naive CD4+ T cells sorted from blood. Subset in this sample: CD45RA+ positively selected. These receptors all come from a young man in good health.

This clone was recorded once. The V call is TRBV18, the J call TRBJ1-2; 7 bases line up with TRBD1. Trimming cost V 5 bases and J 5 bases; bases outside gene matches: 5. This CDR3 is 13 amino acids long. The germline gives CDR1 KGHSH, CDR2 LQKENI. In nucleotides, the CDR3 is TGTGCCAGCTCATTACTACAGGGGTATGGCTACACCTTC. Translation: CASSLLQGYGYTF. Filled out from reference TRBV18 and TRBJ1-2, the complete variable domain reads NAGVMQNPRHLVRRRGQEARLRCSPMKGHSHVYWYRQLPEEGLKFMVYLQKENIIDESGMPKERFSAEFPKEGPSILRIQQVVRGDSAAYFCASSLLQGYGYTFGSGTRLTVV.

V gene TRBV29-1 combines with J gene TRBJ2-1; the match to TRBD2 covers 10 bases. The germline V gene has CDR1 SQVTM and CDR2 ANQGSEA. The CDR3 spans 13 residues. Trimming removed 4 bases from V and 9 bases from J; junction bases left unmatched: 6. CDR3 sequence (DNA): TGCAGCGTTGTAGCGGGAGGTCGGTTTGAGCAGTTCTTC. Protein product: CSVVAGGRFEQFF.

The CDR3 sequence is CASSFPSTGTDTQYF. The CDR3 nucleotides are TGTGCCAGCAGCTTCCCTTCGACTGGCACAGATACGCAGTATTTT. The chain recombines TRBV5-5 with TRBJ2-3; D not resolved. V was clipped by 2 bases and J by 1 base, with 11 bases between them. Germline V gene lookup returns CDR1 SGHKS and CDR2 YYEKEE (reference sequence). CDR3 length equals 15 residues.

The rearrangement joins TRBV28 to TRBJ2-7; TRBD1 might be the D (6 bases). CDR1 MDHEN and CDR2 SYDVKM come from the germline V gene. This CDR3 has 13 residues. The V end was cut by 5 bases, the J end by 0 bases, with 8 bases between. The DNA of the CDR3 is TGTGCCAGCAGTCCGACAGGCTCCTACGAGCAGTACTTC. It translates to CASSPTGSYEQYF.

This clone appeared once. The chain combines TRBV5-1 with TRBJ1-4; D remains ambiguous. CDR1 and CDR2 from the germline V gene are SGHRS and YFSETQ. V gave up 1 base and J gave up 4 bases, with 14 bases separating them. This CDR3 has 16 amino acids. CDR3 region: CASSLTFGPFNEKLFF. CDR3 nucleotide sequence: TGCGCCAGCAGCTTGACCTTCGGCCCCTTTAATGAAAAACTGTTTTTT.

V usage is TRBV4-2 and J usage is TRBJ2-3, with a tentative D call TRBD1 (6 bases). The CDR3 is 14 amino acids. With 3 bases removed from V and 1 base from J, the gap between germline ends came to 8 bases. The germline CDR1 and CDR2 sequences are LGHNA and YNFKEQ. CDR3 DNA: TGTGCCAGCAGCCAGTCAGGGGGCACAGATACGCAGTATTTT. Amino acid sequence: CASSQSGGTDTQYF.

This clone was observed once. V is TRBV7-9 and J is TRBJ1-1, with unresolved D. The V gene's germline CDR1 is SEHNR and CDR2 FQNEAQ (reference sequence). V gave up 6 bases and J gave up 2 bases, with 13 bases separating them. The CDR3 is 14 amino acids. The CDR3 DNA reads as TGTGCCAGCAGGTACGTGGATTCTAACACTGAAGCTTTCTTT. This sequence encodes CASRYVDSNTEAFF.

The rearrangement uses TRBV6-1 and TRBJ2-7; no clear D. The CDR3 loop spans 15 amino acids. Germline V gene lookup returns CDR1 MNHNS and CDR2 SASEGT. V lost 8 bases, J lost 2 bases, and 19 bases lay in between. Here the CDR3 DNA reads TGTGCCAGCCGGAAGCAGAGCTCCGATCCCTACGAGCAGTACTTC. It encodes CASRKQSSDPYEQYF.

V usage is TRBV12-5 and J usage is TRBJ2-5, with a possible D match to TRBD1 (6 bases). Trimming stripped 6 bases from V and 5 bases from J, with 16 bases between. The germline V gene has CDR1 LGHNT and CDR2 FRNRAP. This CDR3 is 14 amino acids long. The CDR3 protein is CASGGASGAETQYF. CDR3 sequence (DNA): TGTGCTAGTGGGGGGGCCTCTGGTGCCGAGACCCAGTACTTC.

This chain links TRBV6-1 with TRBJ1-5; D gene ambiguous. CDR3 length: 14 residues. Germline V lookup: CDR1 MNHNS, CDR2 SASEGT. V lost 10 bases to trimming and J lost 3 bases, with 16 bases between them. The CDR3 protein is CATQIQPNNQPQHF. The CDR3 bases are TGTGCCACCCAGATCCAGCCTAACAATCAGCCCCAGCATTTT.

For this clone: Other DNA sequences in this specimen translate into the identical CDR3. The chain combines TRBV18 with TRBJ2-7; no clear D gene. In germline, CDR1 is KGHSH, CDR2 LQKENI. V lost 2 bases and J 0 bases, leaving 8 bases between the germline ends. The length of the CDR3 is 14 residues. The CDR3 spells CASSPGQVSYEQYF. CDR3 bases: TGTGCCAGCTCACCAGGGCAGGTCTCCTACGAGCAGTACTTC.

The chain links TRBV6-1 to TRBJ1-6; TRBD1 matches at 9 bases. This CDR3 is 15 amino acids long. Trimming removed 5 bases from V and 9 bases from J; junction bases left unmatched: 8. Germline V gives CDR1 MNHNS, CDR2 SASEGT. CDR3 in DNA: TGTGCCAGCAGTCCCGGGACAGGGTTGGGTTCACCCCTCCACTTT. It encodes CASSPGTGLGSPLHF.

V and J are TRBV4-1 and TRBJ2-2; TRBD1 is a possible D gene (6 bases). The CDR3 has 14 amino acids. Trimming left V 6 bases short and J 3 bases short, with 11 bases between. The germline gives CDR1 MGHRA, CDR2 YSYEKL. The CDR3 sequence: CASRWAGDTGELFF. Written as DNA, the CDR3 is TGCGCCAGCAGATGGGCAGGGGACACCGGGGAGCTGTTTTTT.

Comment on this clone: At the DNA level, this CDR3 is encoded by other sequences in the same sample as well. The CDR3 DNA sequence: TGTGCCAGCAGCCTTAGCGGGGGGGATACAGATACGCAGTATTTT. It yields the protein CASSLSGGDTDTQYF. The chain carries TRBV11-2 and TRBJ2-3, with TRBD2 matching over 11 bases. The CDR3 extends over 15 amino acids. Trimming took 5 bases from V and 3 from J; bases not matched to a gene: 4. Germline V gene data show CDR1 as SGHAT and CDR2 as FQNNGV. Based on the CDR3 plus reference TRBV11-2 and TRBJ2-3, the full variable domain is EAGVAQSPRYKIIEKRQSVAFWCNPISGHATLYWYQQILGQGPKLLIQFQNNGVVDDSQLPKDRFSAERLKGVDSTLKIQPAKLEDSAVYLCASSLSGGDTDTQYFGPGTRLTVL.

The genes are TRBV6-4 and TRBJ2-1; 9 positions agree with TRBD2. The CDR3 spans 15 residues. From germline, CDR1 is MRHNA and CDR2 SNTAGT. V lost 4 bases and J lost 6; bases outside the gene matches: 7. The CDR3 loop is CASSVGGGAVNEQFF. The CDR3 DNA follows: TGTGCCAGCAGTGTCGGCGGGGGGGCGGTCAATGAGCAGTTCTTC.

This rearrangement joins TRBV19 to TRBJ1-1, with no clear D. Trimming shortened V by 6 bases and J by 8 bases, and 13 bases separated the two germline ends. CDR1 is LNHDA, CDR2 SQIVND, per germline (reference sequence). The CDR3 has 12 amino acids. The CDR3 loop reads CASSLRQREAFF. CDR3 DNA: TGTGCCAGTAGCCTTCGACAAAGGGAAGCTTTCTTT.

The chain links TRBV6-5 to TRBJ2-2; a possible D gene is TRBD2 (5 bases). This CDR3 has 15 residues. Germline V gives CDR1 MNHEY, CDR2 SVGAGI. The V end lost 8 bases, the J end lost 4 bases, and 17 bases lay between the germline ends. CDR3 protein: CASRLNGLGTGELFF. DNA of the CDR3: TGTGCCAGCCGCCTGAACGGACTGGGCACCGGGGAGCTGTTTTTT.

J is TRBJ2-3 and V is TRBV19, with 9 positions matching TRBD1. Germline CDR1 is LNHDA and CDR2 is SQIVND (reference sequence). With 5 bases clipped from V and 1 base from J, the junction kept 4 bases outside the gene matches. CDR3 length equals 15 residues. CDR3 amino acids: CASSPRTGGTDTQYF. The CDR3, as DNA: TGTGCCAGTAGTCCTAGGACAGGGGGCACAGATACGCAGTATTTT.

For the CDR3, the DNA is TGTGCCAGCAAGTTGGAGTGGGGCACTGAAGCTTTCTTT. It yields the protein CASKLEWGTEAFF. The chain combines TRBV6-1 with TRBJ1-1; D call uncertain. Germline V gene sequence: CDR1 MNHNS, CDR2 SASEGT. The CDR3 totals 13 residues. Trimming stripped 7 bases from V and 4 bases from J, with 13 bases between.

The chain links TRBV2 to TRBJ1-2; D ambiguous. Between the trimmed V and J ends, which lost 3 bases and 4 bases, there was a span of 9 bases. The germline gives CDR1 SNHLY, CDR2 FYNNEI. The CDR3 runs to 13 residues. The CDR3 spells CASSDGRVYGYTF. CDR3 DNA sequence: TGTGCCAGCAGTGACGGACGGGTCTATGGCTACACCTTC.

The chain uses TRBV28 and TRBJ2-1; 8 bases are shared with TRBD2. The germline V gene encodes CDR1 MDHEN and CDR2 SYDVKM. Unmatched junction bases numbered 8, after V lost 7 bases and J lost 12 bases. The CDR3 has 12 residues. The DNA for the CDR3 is TGTGCCAGCAATACGGGGGGGAATCGGCAGTTCTTC. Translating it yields CASNTGGNRQFF.

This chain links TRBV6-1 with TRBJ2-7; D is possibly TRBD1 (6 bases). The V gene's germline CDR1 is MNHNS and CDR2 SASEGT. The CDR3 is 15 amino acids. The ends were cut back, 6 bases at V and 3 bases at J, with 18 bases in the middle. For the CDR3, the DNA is TGTGCCAGCAGCCTCCAGGGGCCTCCTAGCTACGAGCAGTACTTC. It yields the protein CASSLQGPPSYEQYF.

CDR3 loop: CASRTGSWTTDTQYF. CDR3 DNA: TGTGCCAGCAGGACGGGGAGCTGGACCACAGATACGCAGTATTTT. The chain employs TRBV6-5 and TRBJ2-3; tentatively, D is TRBD2 (5 bases). Germline CDR1 reads MNHEY; CDR2 reads SVGAGI. Trimming pared 6 bases from V and 2 bases from J, leaving 15 bases between. This CDR3 is built from 15 residues.

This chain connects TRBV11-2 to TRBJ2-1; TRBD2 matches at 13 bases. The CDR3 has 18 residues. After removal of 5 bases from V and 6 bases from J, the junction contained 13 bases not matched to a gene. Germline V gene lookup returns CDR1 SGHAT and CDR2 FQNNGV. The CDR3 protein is CASSMTSGGINRGNEQFF. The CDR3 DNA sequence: TGTGCCAGCAGCATGACTAGCGGGGGGATAAACCGGGGCAATGAGCAGTTCTTC.